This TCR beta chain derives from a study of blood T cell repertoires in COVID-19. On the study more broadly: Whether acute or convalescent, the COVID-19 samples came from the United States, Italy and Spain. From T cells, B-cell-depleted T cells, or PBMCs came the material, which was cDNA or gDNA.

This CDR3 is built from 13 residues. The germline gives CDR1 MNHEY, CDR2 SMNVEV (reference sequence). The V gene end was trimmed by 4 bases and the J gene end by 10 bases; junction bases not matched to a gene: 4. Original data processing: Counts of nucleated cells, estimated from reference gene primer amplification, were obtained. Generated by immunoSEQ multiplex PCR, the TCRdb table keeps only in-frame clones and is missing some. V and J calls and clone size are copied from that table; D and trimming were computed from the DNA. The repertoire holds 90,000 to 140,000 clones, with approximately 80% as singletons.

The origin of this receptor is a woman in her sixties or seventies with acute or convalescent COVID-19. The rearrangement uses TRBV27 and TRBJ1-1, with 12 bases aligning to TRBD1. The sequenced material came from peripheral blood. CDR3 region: CASSSGTGGAAFF. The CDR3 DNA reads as TGTGCCAGCAGTTCCGGGACAGGGGGCGCAGCTTTCTTT.